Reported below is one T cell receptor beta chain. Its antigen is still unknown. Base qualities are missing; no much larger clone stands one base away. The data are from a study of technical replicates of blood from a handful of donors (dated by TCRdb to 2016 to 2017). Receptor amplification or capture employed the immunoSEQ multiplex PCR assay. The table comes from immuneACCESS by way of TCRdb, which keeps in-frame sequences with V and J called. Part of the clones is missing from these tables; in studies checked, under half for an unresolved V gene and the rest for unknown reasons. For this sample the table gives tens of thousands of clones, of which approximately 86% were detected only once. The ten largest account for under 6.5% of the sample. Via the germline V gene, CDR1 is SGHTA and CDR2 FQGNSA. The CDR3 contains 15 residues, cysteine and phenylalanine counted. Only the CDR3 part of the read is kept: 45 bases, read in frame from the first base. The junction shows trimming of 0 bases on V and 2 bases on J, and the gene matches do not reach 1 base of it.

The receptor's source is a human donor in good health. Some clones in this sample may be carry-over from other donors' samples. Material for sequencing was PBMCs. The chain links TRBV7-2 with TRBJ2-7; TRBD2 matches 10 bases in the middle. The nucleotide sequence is TGTGCCAGCAGCTTAGCACTAGCGGGAACCTACGAGCAGTACTTC. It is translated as CASSLALAGTYEQYF.